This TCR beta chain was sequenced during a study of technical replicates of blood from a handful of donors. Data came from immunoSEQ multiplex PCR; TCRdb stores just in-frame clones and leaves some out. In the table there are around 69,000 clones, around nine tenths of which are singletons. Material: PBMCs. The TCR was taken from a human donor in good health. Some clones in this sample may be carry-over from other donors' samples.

CDR3 region: CALPGLADEQFF. For the CDR3, the DNA is TGTGCCTTACCGGGACTAGCAGATGAGCAGTTCTTC. The gene calls are TRBV30 and TRBJ2-1; 9 bases line up with TRBD2. The CDR3 is 12 amino acids. Looked up from germline, CDR1 is GTSNPN and CDR2 is SVGIG (reference sequence). Trimming at V came to 7 bases and at J to 8 bases, leaving 6 bases not matched to a gene.